This T cell receptor (beta chain) was observed in a study of blood T cell repertoires in COVID-19. Overall study: Samples came from the United States, Italy and Spain, spanning acute and convalescent COVID-19. Sample material is recorded as cDNA or gDNA derived from T cells, B-cell-depleted T cells, or PBMCs.

Trimming shortened V by 2 bases and J by 2 bases, and 14 bases separated the two germline ends. The CDR3 is made up of 15 amino acids. Germline assignment: CDR1 SGHKS and CDR2 YYEKEE (reference sequence). Original processing notes: Cell counts per sample came from amplifying reference gene primers. Repertoires were generated with immunoSEQ multiplex PCR, while TCRdb's copy carries only in-frame clones and drops some. V, J and clone size derive from that table, while D and trimming were established from the DNA sequence. The data show roughly 250,000 clones, with under 95% seen just once and 2% to 2.5% held by the top ten. Cohort placement rested on clinical history that participants reported themselves.

The J gene is TRBJ2-7, the V gene TRBV5-5; possible D gene TRBD2, 7 bases. This receptor was identified in a woman in her forties with acute COVID-19. The specimen sequenced was PBMCs or T cells enriched from blood (not recorded which). CDR3 in amino acids: CASSFGRGEAYEQYF. CDR3 nucleotide sequence: TGTGCCAGCAGCTTTGGGAGGGGGGAAGCCTACGAGCAGTACTTC.